This T cell receptor beta chain was observed in a study of graft-versus-host responses after intestinal transplantation. At the level of the study: Recipients had multivisceral, liver-intestinal, or isolated intestinal transplants. Anti-thymocyte globulin induction was given to all recipients, followed by tacrolimus and steroids for around three years.

The CDR3 has 14 residues. V lost 8 bases, J lost 6 bases, and 9 bases stayed unmatched. CDR1 MDHEN and CDR2 SYDVKM come from the germline V gene. Whole-study findings and limits: The recipient marrow held GvH clones, and some of them showed up first in ileum or blood. Early post-transplant falls in HvG clones accompanied the peak levels of circulating GvH clones.

Sequenced by immunoSEQ multiplex PCR; TCRdb stores in-frame clones only, minus some. This sample has around 110,000 clones, with 90% to 95% found just once. About this clone itself: What it binds is not known.

This receptor was identified in a human donor who was the organ donor for an intestinal transplant. V and J are TRBV28 and TRBJ1-2; 10 bases match TRBD1. The sample here was unstimulated CD4+ T cells sorted from spleen or lymph node cells, taken before transplant. The chain's CDR3 is CASQVGGTGDGYTF. In DNA, the CDR3 is TGTGCCAGCCAAGTTGGAGGGACAGGGGATGGCTACACCTTC.